This T cell receptor (beta chain) was retrieved from a study of blood T cell repertoires in COVID-19. Looking at the study overall: PBMCs, B-cell-depleted T cells, or T cells were the source of the cDNA or gDNA that made up the material.

The CDR3 has 16 residues. Trimming cost V 4 bases and J 3 bases; bases outside gene matches: 5. In germline, CDR1 is SGHNT, CDR2 YYREEE (reference sequence). Under the authors' procedure: From reference gene primer amplification, estimates of nucleated cell counts were derived. Assay: immunoSEQ multiplex PCR; the TCRdb copy retains only in-frame clones and omits some. V and J calls and clone size follow that table, whereas D and trimming were derived from the DNA. Seen here are about 66,000 clones, roughly 88% observed once, and the top ten hold roughly 3.9%. This clone was observed once. The sequence was obtained from a man between 65 and 79 years old with acute or convalescent COVID-19. The sequencing sample was made of peripheral blood. The chain combines TRBV5-4 with TRBJ1-6; TRBD1 matches at 9 bases. CDR3 DNA: TGTGCCAGCAGCCAGGACAGGGGTAACTATAATTCACCCCTCCACTTT. The encoded protein is CASSQDRGNYNSPLHF.